The entry below describes one T cell receptor beta chain. Antigen: not known. Sequencing was performed with immunoSEQ multiplex PCR; in TCRdb, only in-frame clones are kept and a portion is missing. The sample has around 82,000 clones, roughly nine tenths seen once. The investigators sampled blood at baseline, at cycle 4 day 1, and at cycle 7 day 1. The data belong to a study of OX40 agonist ivuxolimab in advanced cancers. Study conclusions and caveats: It was also the case that some nonresponders had low normalized T-cell clonal expansion. The antigen specificity of the peripheral T cells (those that were expanded) was not determined.

Sequences were derived from CD4+ or CD8+ T cells sorted from blood, sampled in a trial of the OX40 agonist ivuxolimab. The TCR was taken from an adult with an advanced solid tumor such as melanoma, head and neck, liver or kidney cancer.

The DNA of the CDR3 is TGTGCCAGCAGCTTAGTGACAGGGGGCTTTTCTGAAGCTTTCTTT. It encodes CASSLVTGGFSEAFF. V and J are TRBV7-6 and TRBJ1-1; 10 bases fit TRBD1. Germline CDR1 reads SGHVS; CDR2 reads FNYEAQ. This CDR3 has 15 residues. J gave up 6 bases and V 1 base, and 5 bases lay outside the gene matches.